This passage covers 14 T cell receptor beta chains from one sample sequenced in a study of blood T cell repertoires in COVID-19. The table came from immunoSEQ multiplex PCR; TCRdb's copy has only in-frame clones and leaves some out. The sample includes 140,000 to 150,000 clones, almost 80% of them seen just once. Sequencing used peripheral blood. These receptors came from a man over 45 with active or convalescent COVID-19.

This clone is a singleton in its sample. V gene TRBV7-2 combines with J gene TRBJ2-7; maybe TRBD1 (5 bases). Germline V gene data show CDR1 as SGHTA and CDR2 as FQGNSA. V was pared by 5 bases and J by 5 bases, with 19 bases between. The CDR3 extends over 15 amino acids. The CDR3 DNA reads as TGTGCCAGCAGCCAAAGAACCCTGGGGCGCGACGAGCAGTACTTC. Encoded protein: CASSQRTLGRDEQYF.

With regard to this clone: This sample includes further DNA sequences coding for the same CDR3. The chain is built from TRBV6-5 and TRBJ2-1; 10 bases line up with TRBD2. CDR3 size: 14 residues. J was trimmed by 2 bases and V by 6 bases; bases with no gene match: 1. The germline V gene encodes CDR1 MNHEY and CDR2 SVGAGI. CDR3 sequence (DNA): TGTGCCAGCAGGAGCGGGAGGGCCTACAATGAGCAGTTCTTC. This gives the protein CASRSGRAYNEQFF.

V usage is TRBV7-3 and J usage is TRBJ2-3, with 7 bases identical to TRBD1. CDR1 and CDR2 (germline): SGHTA, FQGTGA. The CDR3 sequence is 16 residues long. V lost 1 base, J lost 3 bases, and 7 bases stayed unmatched. The CDR3 loop is CASSLMATRGTDTQYF. CDR3 DNA sequence: TGTGCCAGCAGCTTAATGGCTACCAGGGGGACAGATACGCAGTATTTT.

The CDR3 DNA is TGTGCCAGCAGCGCTACTAGCGGGAACAACATTCAGTACTTC. Protein product: CASSATSGNNIQYF. The chain employs TRBV5-4 and TRBJ2-4, with TRBD2 matching over 10 bases. With V trimmed by 4 bases and J by 7 bases, 5 bases remained unmatched. The germline gives CDR1 SGHNT, CDR2 YYREEE (reference sequence). The CDR3 has 14 amino acids.

A few counts support this clone. The J gene is TRBJ2-1, the V gene TRBV11-2; TRBD2 matches 9 bases. Trimming at V came to 1 base and at J to 0 bases, leaving 10 bases not matched to a gene. Germline V gene lookup returns CDR1 SGHAT and CDR2 FQNNGV. This CDR3 is built from 19 residues. As DNA, the CDR3 is TGTGCCAGCAGCTTAGTCTTTGGGACTAGCCTGAGCTCCTACAATGAGCAGTTCTTC. This codes for CASSLVFGTSLSSYNEQFF.

This clone came up a few times. V and J are TRBV2 and TRBJ2-7, with D maybe TRBD2 (6 bases). The V end was cut by 4 bases, the J end by 4 bases, with 11 bases between. Germline V gives CDR1 SNHLY, CDR2 FYNNEI. CDR3 length equals 13 residues. CDR3 sequence: CASSVLAGYEQYF. The CDR3 nucleotides read TGTGCCAGCAGTGTACTAGCCGGGTACGAGCAGTACTTC.

This clone was seen just once. The V call is TRBV5-1, the J call TRBJ2-1, with TRBD2 identical over 12 bases. The germline V gene encodes CDR1 SGHRS and CDR2 YFSETQ. This CDR3 has 16 amino acids. Trimming took 0 bases from V and 8 from J; bases not matched to a gene: 6. As DNA, the CDR3 is TGCGCCAGCAGCTTGGAGACTAGCGGGAGTACCCATGAGCAGTTCTTC. Protein: CASSLETSGSTHEQFF.

The V call is TRBV11-2, the J call TRBJ2-7; the D gene is possibly TRBD2 (6 bases). From germline, CDR1 is SGHAT and CDR2 FQNNGV. The V and J ends lost 5 bases and 4 bases respectively, with 15 bases between them. CDR3 length equals 14 residues. The CDR3 sequence: CASSHAGSIYEQYF. The CDR3 DNA reads as TGTGCCAGCAGCCACGCCGGGAGCATTTACGAGCAGTACTTC. Drawing the rest from reference TRBV11-2 and TRBJ2-7, the complete variable domain is EAGVAQSPRYKIIEKRQSVAFWCNPISGHATLYWYQQILGQGPKLLIQFQNNGVVDDSQLPKDRFSAERLKGVDSTLKIQPAKLEDSAVYLCASSHAGSIYEQYFGPGTRLTVT.

V usage is TRBV28 and J usage is TRBJ1-5, with TRBD1 matching 8 bases. The CDR3 has 15 amino acids. Germline V gene lookup returns CDR1 MDHEN and CDR2 SYDVKM. V lost 7 bases, J lost 4 bases, and 9 bases stayed unmatched. The chain's CDR3 is CASTENRGGNQPQHF. The CDR3 nucleotides are TGTGCCAGCACGGAGAACAGGGGGGGAAATCAGCCCCAGCATTTT.

The chain combines TRBV3-1 (or the pseudogene TRBV3-2) with TRBJ2-6; no definite D call. Germline V gene sequence: CDR1 LGHDT, CDR2 YNNKEL (reference sequence). The germline V and J ends were trimmed by 5 bases and 4 bases, with 12 bases remaining between them. The CDR3 length is 15 residues. The CDR3 sequence: CASSIQATGANVLTF. Here the CDR3 DNA reads TGTGCCAGCAGCATTCAGGCGACCGGGGCCAACGTCCTGACTTTC.

The chain's CDR3 is CASAGGPTNEKLFF. Here the CDR3 DNA reads TGTGCCAGCGCCGGGGGACCAACTAATGAAAAACTGTTTTTT. This chain uses TRBV27 with TRBJ1-4; D is perhaps TRBD1 (5 bases). Per the germline V gene, CDR1 is MNHEY and CDR2 is SMNVEV (reference sequence). The CDR3 sequence is 14 residues long. Trimming cost V 8 bases and J 0 bases, with 10 bases left between them.

With regard to this clone: A read error is possible here, since a much larger clone lies one base away. J is TRBJ2-7 and V is TRBV10-3, with 8 bases lining up with TRBD2. The CDR3 runs to 15 residues. The trim removed 3 bases at V and 6 bases at J, leaving 10 bases unmatched. Germline assignment: CDR1 ENHRY and CDR2 SYGVKD. CDR3 in amino acids: CAISDRTSRSPEQYF. CDR3 bases: TGTGCCATCAGTGACAGGACTAGCAGGAGCCCCGAGCAGTACTTC.

This clone showed up just a few times. The chain recombines TRBV7-6 with TRBJ2-1, with unresolved D. The germline V gene has CDR1 SGHVS and CDR2 FNYEAQ. V was cut by 0 bases and J by 6 bases, with 12 bases left in between. This CDR3 spans 15 amino acids. CDR3 in DNA: TGTGCCAGCAGCTTAGCGCTGGCTAGTACCAATGAGCAGTTCTTC. This gives the protein CASSLALASTNEQFF. The variable domain in full, with the rest retrieved from reference TRBV7-6 and TRBJ2-1, is GAGVSQSPRYKVTKRGQDVALRCDPISGHVSLYWYRQALGQGPEFLTYFNYEAQQDKSGLPNDRFSAERPEGSISTLTIQRTEQRDSAMYRCASSLALASTNEQFFGPGTRLTVL.

V gene TRBV7-3 combines with J gene TRBJ2-5, with D possibly matching TRBD1 (5 bases). CDR1 and CDR2 from the germline V gene are SGHTA and FQGTGA. The CDR3 consists of 13 residues. V lost 2 bases, J lost 7 bases, and 11 bases lay in between. CDR3 sequence (DNA): TGTGCCAGCAGCTTAGGGGCCCCCCGGACCCAGTACTTC. Translated, it gives CASSLGAPRTQYF.